A selection of T cell receptor beta chains follows, all from one sample in a study of shared clonotypes between healthy human individuals. The method was immunoSEQ multiplex PCR; TCRdb's version includes in-frame clones alone and lacks a portion of them. The sample carries approximately 2.3 million clones, approximately 95% recorded once. The sample consisted of naive CD4+ T cells from PBMCs. Every receptor here comes from a man aged 18-30 years in good health. Some clones in this sample may be carry-over from other donors' samples. Both conserved end residues are part of each CDR3. D genes are given only for firm matches. Only part of the rows carry a size: once, few, many, or a class if the clone is expanded.

TRBD2	-	TRBV7-3	TRBJ2-2	TGTGCCAGCAGCTTATTTGCTAGCGGGAACACCGGGGAGCTGTTTTTT	CASSLFASGNTGELFF
TRBD2	-	TRBV28	TRBJ2-2	TGTGCCAGCAGTTCAGAGGGCTGGGGGATGGCGGGAGTTAGCCCCGGGGAGCTGTTTTTT	CASSSEGWGMAGVSPGELFF
-	-	TRBV5-1	TRBJ1-2	TGCGCCAGCAGCTTGGTGCCAGGGGCCGGCTATGGCTACACCTTC	CASSLVPGAGYGYTF
-	-	TRBV4-2	TRBJ2-3	TGTGCCAGCAGCCAAGAAGAGGAGCCCCCCACAGATACGCAGTATTTT	CASSQEEEPPTDTQYF
-	-	TRBV20-1	TRBJ2-7	TGCAGTGCGAGGGCCCAGTACGAGCAGTACTTC	CSARAQYEQYF
-	-	TRBV5-1	TRBJ2-1	TGCGCCAGCAGCTTACCGGGCCAAAGCTCCTACAATGAGCAGTTCTTC	CASSLPGQSSYNEQFF
-	-	TRBV9	TRBJ1-1	TGTGCCAGCAGCCCTAATCGGGGGGCCTACACTGAAGCTTTCTTT	CASSPNRGAYTEAFF
TRBD2	-	TRBV11-2	TRBJ2-1	TGTGCCAGCAGCTTAGACCTTAGCGGGACGGGTTACAATGAGCAGTTCTTC	CASSLDLSGTGYNEQFF
TRBD1	-	TRBV5-1	TRBJ1-1	TGCGCCAGCAGCACGGCCGGGACAGGAGGCACTGAAGCTTTCTTT	CASSTAGTGGTEAFF
-	-	TRBV5-8	TRBJ1-4	TGTGCCAGCAGCTTGAAGGGACTATCACTGTTTTTT	CASSLKGLSLFF
-	-	TRBV7-3	TRBJ2-1	TGTGCCAGCAGCTTAATAAGCGGGAATGAGCAGTTCTTC	CASSLISGNEQFF
-	once	TRBV11-1	TRBJ2-7	TGTGCCAGCAGCTTATCCGGGTCCTACGAGCAGTACTTC	CASSLSGSYEQYF
TRBD2	once	TRBV5-1	TRBJ2-7	TGCGCCAGCAGCGAAGGGACTAGCGGGTCCTACGAGCAGTACTTC	CASSEGTSGSYEQYF
-	-	TRBV29-1	TRBJ1-1	TGCAGCGTTGATTACTCCGGCACTGAAGCTTTCTTT	CSVDYSGTEAFF
-	-	TRBV28	TRBJ2-7	TGTGCCAGCAGTTTATTGGGGTACGAGCAGTACTTC	CASSLLGYEQYF
TRBD2	-	TRBV5-6	TRBJ2-3	TGTGCCAGCAGCCTTAGCGGGACGCCAGATACGCAGTATTTT	CASSLSGTPDTQYF
-	-	TRBV7-6	TRBJ1-3	TGTGCCAGCAGCACAGGACAGTCCAGCTCTGGAAACACCATATATTTT	CASSTGQSSSGNTIYF
TRBD1	-	TRBV6-5	TRBJ2-2	TGTGCCAGCAGCCCTGACAGGGTTGGCGGGGAGCTGTTTTTT	CASSPDRVGGELFF
-	once	TRBV21-1	TRBJ2-3	TGTGCCAGCAGCAAAGCTTCTTCTCGTGGGACCTCGAGCACAGATACGCAGTATTTT	CASSKASSRGTSSTDTQYF
-	-	TRBV6-5	TRBJ2-1	TGTGCCAGCAGTTACGCGCAGGGGCCATACAATGAGCAGTTCTTC	CASSYAQGPYNEQFF
-	-	TRBV7-3	TRBJ2-5	TGTGCCAGCAGCTTAAATGGGGCACAAGAGACCCAGTACTTC	CASSLNGAQETQYF
-	few	TRBV5-1	TRBJ2-2	TGCGCCAGCAGAACGGGCGCTAACACCGGGGAGCTGTTTTTT	CASRTGANTGELFF
-	-	TRBV5-1	TRBJ2-5	TGCGCCAGCAGCTTGGCCGTCAGGGAGGAGACCCAGTACTTC	CASSLAVREETQYF
-	few	TRBV6-1	TRBJ1-5	TGTGCCAGCAGTGAATGGTCAGGGGTAGGCAATCAGCCCCAGCATTTT	CASSEWSGVGNQPQHF
-	-	TRBV29-1	TRBJ2-5	TGCAGCGTTGGAAAGCAGGGCCTCCAAGAGACCCAGTACTTC	CSVGKQGLQETQYF
-	-	TRBV18	TRBJ1-5	TGTGCCAGCTCACCAGTGGCGGCGATCAGAGATCAGCCCCAGCATTTT	CASSPVAAIRDQPQHF
-	-	TRBV7-9	TRBJ2-5	TGTGCCAGCAGCGCCGGCGATGAGACCCAGTACTTC	CASSAGDETQYF
TRBD2	-	TRBV7-6	TRBJ2-3	TGTGCCAGCAGCCGACTAGCGGGAACGAGCGGGAGCAGTCTGGATACGCAGTATTTT	CASSRLAGTSGSSLDTQYF
-	few	TRBV7-2	TRBJ1-5	TGTGCCAGCAGCCCCCCGGGAGCGGCCAATCAGCCCCAGCATTTT	CASSPPGAANQPQHF
-	-	TRBV30	TRBJ2-5	TGTGCCTGGAGGACCCCCCGGGCAACTATACAAGAGACCCAGTACTTC	CAWRTPRATIQETQYF
TRBD1	-	TRBV6-5	TRBJ2-5	TGTGCCAGCCTAGACAGGGGCCTAGGAGGGACCCAGTACTTC	CASLDRGLGGTQYF
-	few	TRBV2	TRBJ1-1	TGTGCCAGCAGTGAAGGGTGGAGCACTGAAGCTTTCTTT	CASSEGWSTEAFF
-	once	TRBV25-1	TRBJ2-1	TGTGCCAGCAGTAAACTGGGGAGCGGCTCCTACAATGAGCAGTTCTTC	CASSKLGSGSYNEQFF
-	-	TRBV9	TRBJ2-3	TGTGCCAGCAGCAACACAGATACGCAGTATTTT	CASSNTDTQYF
-	-	TRBV9	TRBJ2-5	TGTGCCAGCAGCGTAGCTACCAGGGTCGGGCAAGAGACCCAGTACTTC	CASSVATRVGQETQYF
-	-	TRBV28	TRBJ1-3	TGTGCCAGCACCCCCCGGTTTGTGTCTGGAAACACCATATATTTT	CASTPRFVSGNTIYF
-	once	TRBV18	TRBJ2-7	TGTGCCAGCTCACCCAACCACGAGCAGTACTTC	CASSPNHEQYF
-	-	TRBV7-2	TRBJ2-1	TGTGCCAGCAGCATCATCGTGGGGTCGAGTGAGCAGTTCTTC	CASSIIVGSSEQFF
-	-	TRBV19	TRBJ2-6	TGTGCCAGCCAGGACGGATTCTCTGGGGCCAACGTCCTGACTTTC	CASQDGFSGANVLTF
TRBD1	-	TRBV7-2	TRBJ2-3	TGTGCCAGCAGCGCCATGACAGGGGGCAGGTATTTT	CASSAMTGGRYF
TRBD2	-	TRBV28	TRBJ2-1	TGTGCCAGCAGTTTACCCGGCGGGAGTTTCTTCCGGAGCTCCTACAATGAGCAGTTCTTC	CASSLPGGSFFRSSYNEQFF
-	-	TRBV5-6	TRBJ1-2	TGTGCCAGCAGCTCATGGGGGACGGATATCTATGGCTACACCTTC	CASSSWGTDIYGYTF
TRBD2	-	TRBV15	TRBJ2-1	TGTGCCACCAGCAGAGGACTAGCGGGAGGGCCCTCCTACAATGAGCAGTTCTTC	CATSRGLAGGPSYNEQFF
TRBD1	-	TRBV6-1	TRBJ2-7	TGTGCCAGCAGTGATAGACAGGGAATCTACGAGCAGTACTTC	CASSDRQGIYEQYF
-	-	TRBV29-1	TRBJ2-1	TGCAGCGTTGTGAGGGGGTGGGGTGAGCAGTTCTTC	CSVVRGWGEQFF
-	once	TRBV20-1	TRBJ2-1	TGCAGTGCTCCAAACAATGAGCAGTTCTTC	CSAPNNEQFF
TRBD1	once	TRBV5-8	TRBJ2-2	TGTGCCAGCAACAGACAGGGGAGAAACACCGGGGAGCTGTTTTTT	CASNRQGRNTGELFF
-	-	TRBV7-3	TRBJ2-1	TGTGCCAGCAGCTTGGGGCAGCGCAGCTCCTACAATGAGCAGTTCTTC	CASSLGQRSSYNEQFF
-	-	TRBV6-5	TRBJ2-2	TGTGCCAGCAGTTCCTGGGACACCCGTAAACCCGGGGAGCTGTTTTTT	CASSSWDTRKPGELFF
-	-	TRBV6-5	TRBJ1-2	TGTGCCAGCAGTTACTCGGGTTCCAGGGATGATGACTACACCTTC	CASSYSGSRDDDYTF
-	once	TRBV28	TRBJ2-7	TGTGCCAGCAACGGGGGACACCGCTCCTACGAGCAGTACTTC	CASNGGHRSYEQYF
TRBD2	-	TRBV5-1	TRBJ2-2	TGCGCCAGCAGGATACCGGGACTAGCGGACACCGGGGAGCTGTTTTTT	CASRIPGLADTGELFF
TRBD1	-	TRBV5-1	TRBJ2-2	TGCGCCAGCAGCACACGGACAGGGCAGAACACCGGGGAGCTGTTTTTT	CASSTRTGQNTGELFF
-	-	TRBV5-1	TRBJ2-2	TGCGCCAGCTACCGGGACACTAACACCGGGGAGCTGTTTTTT	CASYRDTNTGELFF
-	-	TRBV2	TRBJ2-7	TGTGCCAGCAGATGGGGACGGGATTCCTACGAGCAGTACTTC	CASRWGRDSYEQYF
TRBD2	-	TRBV19	TRBJ2-1	TGTGCCAGTAGTGTGGTAGCGGGAGGGTACTACAATGAGCAGTTCTTC	CASSVVAGGYYNEQFF
TRBD1	-	TRBV4-1	TRBJ2-5	TGCGCCAGCAGCCCCATCCCGGGACAGGTTTGGGGTAAGGAGACCCAGTACTTC	CASSPIPGQVWGKETQYF
TRBD2	-	TRBV2	TRBJ2-7	TGTGCCAGCAGCCAACTACCCGGCCTAGCGGGGCCCCCCTACGAGCAGTACTTC	CASSQLPGLAGPPYEQYF
-	-	TRBV7-2	TRBJ2-2	TGTGCCAGCAGTTTTCTAGCGAACACCGGGGAGCTGTTTTTT	CASSFLANTGELFF
TRBD2	once	TRBV10-3	TRBJ2-1	TGTGCCATCAGTGCAGCGCGGGAGTATAATGAGCAGTTCTTC	CAISAAREYNEQFF